The 11 T cell receptor beta chains given below trace back to one sample, sequenced in a study of blood T cells in healthy people across ages. A second PCR, run for roughly 7 to 12 cycles, used a sample-barcoded 5' primer plus a J-beta primer mix. Using its own MiXCR run on the 5' RACE reads, TCRdb lists one record per CDR3 protein. The sample contains 850,000 to 1,100,000 distinct CDR3 sequences, more than 30% of which appear only once. The sequenced sample consisted of blood. All receptors come from a young man in good health.

The chain uses TRBV5-1 and TRBJ2-1, with 8 nucleotides matching TRBD1. Trimming at V came to 0 bases and at J to 7 bases, leaving 9 bases not matched to a gene. This CDR3 region has 16 residues. In germline, CDR1 is SGHRS, CDR2 YFSETQ. The DNA for the CDR3 is TGCGCCAGCAGCTTGGCCCCTTTGGACAGGGCAAATGAGCAGTTCTTC. Amino acids: CASSLAPLDRANEQFF.

The sample holds one count of this clonotype. The chain uses TRBV10-3 and TRBJ2-1, with 13 bases matching TRBD2. Judging by the DNA end, TRBJ2-7 fits better; the J call may be wrong. Germline loops: CDR1 ENHRY, CDR2 SYGVKD. The CDR3 runs to 17 residues. CDR3 sequence: CAISARPTSGGNNEQYF. CDR3 DNA: TGTGCCATCAGTGCGAGACCGACTAGCGGGGGGAACAATGAGCAGTACTTC.

The chain is built from TRBV27 and TRBJ2-1; tentative D call: TRBD1 (6 bases). Trimming took off 2 bases at V and 0 bases at J, with 14 bases between the two ends. CDR1 and CDR2 from the germline V gene are MNHEY and SMNVEV (reference sequence). This CDR3 is built from 17 residues. This CDR3 reads CASSLPQGPGSYNEQFF. DNA for the CDR3: TGTGCCAGCAGTTTACCACAGGGCCCCGGCTCCTACAATGAGCAGTTCTTC.

The chain couples TRBV20-1 to TRBJ1-5; 9 bases match TRBD1. The CDR3 sequence is 15 residues long. Trimming took 1 base from V and 4 from J; bases not matched to a gene: 5. Germline loops: CDR1 DFQATT, CDR2 SNEGSKA (reference sequence). The CDR3 DNA reads TGCAGTGCTAGAGGGACAGGGGTACGAAATCAGCCCCAGCATTTT. This gives the protein CSARGTGVRNQPQHF.

This clonotype has only a few counts. The V call is TRBV18, the J call TRBJ1-1; D gene uncertain. The CDR3 runs to 13 residues. CDR1 and CDR2 (germline): KGHSH, LQKENI. V was shortened by 2 bases and J by 5 bases, with 9 bases between the two germline ends. As DNA, the CDR3 is TGTGCCAGCTCACCATCAGTTGGGACTGAAGCTTTCTTT. Translation gives CASSPSVGTEAFF. Variable domain in full (rest from reference TRBV18 and TRBJ1-1): NAGVMQNPRHLVRRRGQEARLRCSPMKGHSHVYWYRQLPEEGLKFMVYLQKENIIDESGMPKERFSAEFPKEGPSILRIQQVVRGDSAAYFCASSPSVGTEAFFGQGTRLTVV.

A remark on this clonotype: Without the conserved terminal phenylalanine or tryptophan, this CDR3 likely stems from a read error. J is TRBJ2-5 and V is TRBV9, with 8 bases matching TRBD2. V was clipped by 0 bases and J by 5 bases; unmatched bases: 9. The germline gives CDR1 SGDLS, CDR2 YYNGEE. The CDR3 has 16 residues. In nucleotides, the CDR3 is TGTGCCAGCAGCGTAGCCCCAACGGGGGGGGCTGAGACCCAGTACTTA. Its protein product is CASSVAPTGGAETQYL.

With regard to this clonotype: This could be a read error, since a much larger clone is one nucleotide away. V is TRBV7-3 and J is TRBJ2-1, with D perhaps matching TRBD2 (6 bases). V was shortened by 2 bases and J by 7 bases, with 15 bases between the two germline ends. CDR1 SGHTA and CDR2 FQGTGA come from the germline V gene. CDR3 length equals 15 residues. CDR3: CASSLGQDYLNEQFF. CDR3 nucleotides: TGTGCCAGCAGCTTAGGCCAGGACTATCTAAATGAGCAGTTCTTC. Together with reference TRBV7-3 and TRBJ2-1, the CDR3 gives the full variable domain: GAGVSQTPSNKVTEKGKYVELRCDPISGHTALYWYRQSLGQGPEFLIYFQGTGAADDSGLPNDRFFAVRPEGSVSTLKIQRTERGDSAVYLCASSLGQDYLNEQFFGPGTRLTVL.

The chain couples TRBV7-6 to TRBJ2-1; D not certain. The CDR3 sequence is 15 residues long. Trimming pared 1 base from V and 4 bases from J, leaving 11 bases between. Germline-derived CDR1 and CDR2 are SGHVS and FNYEAQ. In DNA, the CDR3 is TGTGCCAGCAGCTTAGAGGGATGGGGATACAATGAGCAGTTCTTC. Protein: CASSLEGWGYNEQFF.

The chain combines TRBV20-1 with TRBJ1-5, with D possibly TRBD1 on 5 matching bases. V dropped 1 base and J dropped 2 bases, with 15 bases sitting between them. Germline V CDR1 and CDR2: DFQATT, SNEGSKA (reference sequence). CDR3 length: 16 amino acids. The DNA of the CDR3 is TGCAGTGCTAGAGTGGCGGGAGGGGCCGGCAATCAGCCCCAGCATTTT. It codes for CSARVAGGAGNQPQHF.

The V gene is TRBV5-1, the J gene TRBJ1-4; the match to TRBD1 covers 7 bases. Trimming at V came to 5 bases and at J to 0 bases, leaving 4 bases not matched to a gene. Germline CDR1 and CDR2: SGHRS and YFSETQ. The CDR3 is made up of 15 amino acids. CDR3 DNA: TGCGCCAGCAGGAAAACAGGGGCAACTAATGAAAAACTGTTTTTT. Its translation: CASRKTGATNEKLFF.

V is TRBV7-6 and J is TRBJ2-1, with no clear D. The CDR3 has 17 amino acids. Trimming pared 5 bases from V and 0 bases from J, leaving 17 bases between. In germline, CDR1 is SGHVS, CDR2 FNYEAQ. CDR3 in amino acids: CASSPRGVQSSYNEQFF. CDR3 coding DNA: TGTGCCAGCAGCCCCCGCGGAGTCCAGAGCTCCTACAATGAGCAGTTCTTC.